These T cell receptor beta chains were read from a single sample in a study of blood T cell repertoires in COVID-19. The repertoire was sequenced with immunoSEQ multiplex PCR; TCRdb's copy has only in-frame clones and lacks some. Of 190,000 or so clones in the sample, around nine tenths are singletons; the top ten hold over 0.7%. Sample: peripheral blood. All receptors derive from a woman under 30 who had recovered from COVID-19. Each CDR3 is given without its conserved first and last residue. A D gene is named only where the DNA matches it firmly.

J gene: TRBJ1-2; D gene: .; V gene: TRBV6-6; CDR3 protein: ASSYEEINYGYT
J gene: TRBJ2-2; D gene: .; V gene: TRBV20-1; CDR3 protein: SASPLARHTGELF
J gene: TRBJ1-1; D gene: .; V gene: TRBV7-2; CDR3 protein: ASSFGGGAGNTEAF
J gene: TRBJ2-1; D gene: TRBD2; V gene: TRBV7-9; CDR3 protein: ASSLLLAETSRPNNEQF
J gene: TRBJ2-1; D gene: TRBD1; V gene: TRBV18; CDR3 protein: ASSPPLRGQYYNEQF
J gene: TRBJ2-2; D gene: .; V gene: TRBV11-1; CDR3 protein: ASSLARNTGELF
J gene: TRBJ2-1; D gene: .; V gene: TRBV24-1; CDR3 protein: ATSEGALSSYNEQF
J gene: TRBJ2-7; D gene: TRBD2; V gene: TRBV11-2; CDR3 protein: ASSGRGEGEQY
J gene: TRBJ2-1; D gene: .; V gene: TRBV5-1; CDR3 protein: ASSGRTDYNEQF
J gene: TRBJ2-1; D gene: TRBD2; V gene: TRBV7-8; CDR3 protein: ASSLVGLAGANEQF
J gene: TRBJ2-1; D gene: .; V gene: TRBV5-1; CDR3 protein: ASALGPGNEQF
J gene: TRBJ2-5; D gene: .; V gene: TRBV18; CDR3 protein: ASSPSTGNQETQY
J gene: TRBJ2-5; D gene: TRBD2; V gene: TRBV9; CDR3 protein: ASSALNGLASETQY
J gene: TRBJ1-5; D gene: .; V gene: TRBV20-1; CDR3 protein: SASNRNQPQH
J gene: TRBJ1-5; D gene: .; V gene: TRBV12-3/TRBV12-4; CDR3 protein: ASSFERAQH
J gene: TRBJ1-2; D gene: TRBD1; V gene: TRBV5-1; CDR3 protein: ASSLDVSGQGAGGYT
J gene: TRBJ2-2; D gene: TRBD2; V gene: TRBV5-4; CDR3 protein: ASRLLAGGDTGELF
J gene: TRBJ2-1; D gene: .; V gene: TRBV7-2; CDR3 protein: ASSPVADGSGNEQF
J gene: TRBJ1-2; D gene: .; V gene: TRBV2; CDR3 protein: ASSEELSVYYGYT
J gene: TRBJ1-1; D gene: TRBD1; V gene: TRBV27; CDR3 protein: ASSQQGANTEAF
J gene: TRBJ2-3; D gene: TRBD2; V gene: TRBV6-4; CDR3 protein: ASSGSSGGNTDTQY
J gene: TRBJ2-1; D gene: TRBD2; V gene: TRBV10-3; CDR3 protein: AISDRGGLAGSYNEQF
J gene: TRBJ2-1; D gene: TRBD2; V gene: TRBV24-1; CDR3 protein: ATSDPGLAGDEQF
J gene: TRBJ1-1; D gene: .; V gene: TRBV5-8; CDR3 protein: ASSFSVLSTEAF
J gene: TRBJ1-2; D gene: .; V gene: TRBV6-5; CDR3 protein: ASRAPGVTNYGYT
J gene: TRBJ1-2; D gene: .; V gene: TRBV29-1; CDR3 protein: SVDREGGYT
J gene: TRBJ2-1; D gene: TRBD1; V gene: TRBV24-1; CDR3 protein: ATSDYTGGAVHEQF
J gene: TRBJ2-3; D gene: TRBD2; V gene: TRBV6-2/TRBV6-3; CDR3 protein: ASSYGGIAGYGTDTQY
J gene: TRBJ1-4; D gene: TRBD1; V gene: TRBV25-1; CDR3 protein: ASSRDRAPGNEKLF
J gene: TRBJ1-1; D gene: TRBD1; V gene: TRBV3-1/TRBV3-2; CDR3 protein: ASSQAGTGTEAF
J gene: TRBJ2-1; D gene: .; V gene: TRBV5-4; CDR3 protein: ASSPETYNEQF
J gene: TRBJ2-2; D gene: .; V gene: TRBV3-1/TRBV3-2; CDR3 protein: ASSPIPPGQKINTGELF
J gene: TRBJ1-6; D gene: TRBD1; V gene: TRBV5-1; CDR3 protein: ASSELTGAYNSPLH
J gene: TRBJ2-3; D gene: TRBD1; V gene: TRBV27; CDR3 protein: ASSAVGQGRTDTQY
J gene: TRBJ2-4; D gene: TRBD2; V gene: TRBV6-2/TRBV6-3; CDR3 protein: ASSFSGGNIQY
J gene: TRBJ1-1; D gene: TRBD1; V gene: TRBV7-3; CDR3 protein: ASSPQGARSTEAF